This passage covers 24 T cell receptor beta chains from one sample sequenced in a study of blood T cell repertoires in COVID-19. Libraries were prepared by immunoSEQ multiplex PCR; TCRdb keeps only in-frame clonotypes and omits some of them. This sample has under 300,000 clones; approximately 90% occur once, and the top ten carry 2% to 3%. The source material was PBMCs or T cells enriched from blood (not recorded which). The source is a woman aged 40-49 years with acute COVID-19.

V gene TRBV3-1 (or the pseudogene TRBV3-2) combines with J gene TRBJ2-7, with a weak D call TRBD2 (6 bases). Trimming removed 1 base from V and 2 bases from J, with 12 bases in between. CDR1 is LGHDT and CDR2 is YNNKEL in the germline V gene (reference sequence). The CDR3 extends over 15 amino acids. As DNA, the CDR3 is TGTGCCAGCAGCCAAGGCGGGGCCAAGACCTACGAGCAGTACTTC. It encodes CASSQGGAKTYEQYF.

This chain connects TRBV11-2 to TRBJ1-6, with D tentatively TRBD1 (5 bases). Between the trimmed V and J ends, which lost 1 base and 4 bases, there was a span of 8 bases. The V gene's germline CDR1 is SGHAT and CDR2 FQNNGV. CDR3 length: 15 residues. This CDR3 reads CASSLAGGYNSPLHF. The CDR3 DNA is TGTGCCAGCAGCTTAGCGGGGGGATATAATTCACCCCTCCACTTT.

This rearrangement joins TRBV9 to TRBJ1-3, with D unclear. The germline V gene has CDR1 SGDLS and CDR2 YYNGEE. The CDR3 totals 13 residues. Between the trimmed V and J ends, which lost 4 bases and 4 bases, there was a span of 9 bases. The CDR3 DNA follows: TGTGCCAGCAGCCGACTCTCCGGAAACACCATATATTTT. It codes for CASSRLSGNTIYF. Supplemented by reference TRBV9 and TRBJ1-3, the full variable domain reads DSGVTQTPKHLITATGQRVTLRCSPRSGDLSVYWYQQSLDQGLQFLIQYYNGEERAKGNILERFSAQQFPDLHSELNLSSLELGDSALYFCASSRLSGNTIYFGEGSWLTVV.

The J gene is TRBJ2-3, the V gene TRBV27; D is perhaps TRBD2 (6 bases). The CDR3 has 16 residues. Trimming pared 3 bases from V and 0 bases from J, leaving 13 bases between. Germline V CDR1 and CDR2: MNHEY, SMNVEV (reference sequence). This chain's CDR3 is CASSFWGDTSTDTQYF. CDR3 nucleotides: TGTGCCAGCAGTTTTTGGGGGGATACTAGCACAGATACGCAGTATTTT.

The V gene is TRBV18, the J gene TRBJ2-1; a possible D gene is TRBD1 (6 bases). CDR3 length: 15 residues. Deletions cut 1 base from V and 3 bases from J, with 10 bases between. Per the germline V gene, CDR1 is KGHSH and CDR2 is LQKENI. The CDR3 spells CASSPRAGDYNEQFF. For the CDR3, the DNA is TGTGCCAGCTCACCACGGGCAGGGGACTACAATGAGCAGTTCTTC.

The chain couples TRBV6-5 to TRBJ2-1, with TRBD1 matching 10 bases. Germline V lookup: CDR1 MNHEY, CDR2 SVGAGI. This CDR3 is built from 15 residues. V lost 6 bases, J lost 2 bases, and 4 bases stayed unmatched. CDR3 sequence: CASRSTGGAYNEQFF. Here the CDR3 DNA reads TGTGCCAGCAGGTCGACAGGGGGCGCCTACAATGAGCAGTTCTTC.

The V gene is TRBV5-1, the J gene TRBJ2-7, with TRBD1 matching over 7 bases. V lost 4 bases to trimming and J lost 1 base; unmatched junction nucleotides: 8. CDR1 is SGHRS, CDR2 YFSETQ, per germline. The CDR3 is made up of 15 amino acids. CDR3: CASSEGDSHSYEQYF. Written as DNA, the CDR3 is TGCGCCAGCAGCGAAGGGGACAGCCATTCCTACGAGCAGTACTTC.

The CDR3: CASSFDGRVYEQYF. For the CDR3, the DNA is TGCGCCAGCAGCTTCGATGGCAGGGTCTACGAGCAGTACTTC. This rearrangement joins TRBV5-1 to TRBJ2-7; D may be TRBD1 (5 bases). Between the trimmed V and J ends, which lost 2 bases and 3 bases, there was a span of 12 bases. Germline V gives CDR1 SGHRS, CDR2 YFSETQ. The CDR3 has 14 residues.

The chain recombines TRBV5-1 with TRBJ2-7, with D maybe TRBD2 (7 bases). The CDR3 covers 14 residues. Germline V gene data show CDR1 as SGHRS and CDR2 as YFSETQ. Trimming shortened V by 1 base and J by 0 bases, and 8 bases separated the two germline ends. Here the CDR3 DNA reads TGCGCCAGCAGCTTGAGGGGGGGCTCCTACGAGCAGTACTTC. Its translation is CASSLRGGSYEQYF.

This clone has more than one count but fewer than ten. This chain connects TRBV30 to TRBJ1-3; maybe TRBD1 (6 bases). In germline, CDR1 is GTSNPN, CDR2 SVGIG (reference sequence). The CDR3 totals 15 residues. V was pared by 0 bases and J by 3 bases, with 12 bases between. CDR3 in amino acids: CAWSVGGHGGNTIYF. CDR3 coding DNA: TGTGCCTGGAGTGTGGGGGGGCACGGTGGAAACACCATATATTTT.

The chain recombines TRBV27 with TRBJ1-5; possibly TRBD1 for D (6 bases). CDR3 size: 16 residues. Germline V CDR1 and CDR2: MNHEY, SMNVEV (reference sequence). V was clipped by 6 bases and J by 0 bases, with 15 bases between them. The CDR3 region is CASRGHLSNSNQPQHF. As DNA, the CDR3 is TGTGCCAGCAGGGGACACCTCTCCAATAGCAATCAGCCCCAGCATTTT.

The CDR3 sequence is CAISDLRQHINYGYTF. The CDR3 bases are TGTGCCATCAGTGATCTCCGACAGCACATTAACTATGGCTACACCTTC. This chain links TRBV10-3 with TRBJ1-2; D is possibly TRBD1 (5 bases). Germline V gene lookup returns CDR1 ENHRY and CDR2 SYGVKD. V lost 3 bases and J 1 base, leaving 15 bases between the germline ends. This CDR3 has 16 residues.

CDR3 nucleotide sequence: TGTGCCAGCAGCGTAGCCACAGGGGGCAATAATTCACCCCTCCACTTT. Translating it yields CASSVATGGNNSPLHF. This chain joins TRBV9 and TRBJ1-6; 9 nucleotides align to TRBD1. Per germline, CDR1 SGDLS and CDR2 YYNGEE. The CDR3 has 16 residues. V trimming: 0 bases; J trimming: 5 bases; junction bases outside the gene matches: 3.

This clone came up once. The chain has TRBV6-5 and TRBJ2-7; 8 positions match TRBD2. Germline CDR1 and CDR2: MNHEY and SVGAGI. The CDR3 runs 13 residues. The J segment lost 7 bases and the V segment lost 7 bases, leaving 9 bases of the junction unmatched. The CDR3 region is CASTLGRGGEQYF. DNA of the CDR3: TGTGCCAGCACACTCGGGAGGGGCGGGGAGCAGTACTTC.

V and J are TRBV5-4 and TRBJ2-3, with D possibly matching TRBD1 (6 bases). This CDR3 has 13 amino acids. The ends were cut back, 1 base at V and 5 bases at J, with 8 bases in the middle. Looked up from germline, CDR1 is SGHNT and CDR2 is YYREEE (reference sequence). CDR3 sequence (DNA): TGTGCCAGCAGCTTGTCAGGGGTAGATACGCAGTATTTT. Its protein product is CASSLSGVDTQYF.

Remarks on this clone: This sample includes further DNA sequences coding for the same CDR3. The V call is TRBV2, the J call TRBJ1-5, with D possibly being TRBD1 (5 bases). CDR1 and CDR2 (germline): SNHLY, FYNNEI. This CDR3 comprises 15 residues. V gave up 4 bases and J gave up 0 bases, with 10 bases separating them. CDR3: CASSGQGLSNQPQHF. Written as DNA, the CDR3 is TGTGCCAGCAGTGGCCAGGGACTTAGCAATCAGCCCCAGCATTTT.

The chain links TRBV7-9 to TRBJ1-2; TRBD1 agrees at 10 bases. The CDR3 has 13 residues. CDR1 is SEHNR and CDR2 is FQNEAQ in the germline V gene (reference sequence). Trimming cost V 5 bases and J 6 bases; bases outside gene matches: 3. CDR3 sequence (DNA): TGTGCCAGCAGCGCGGGACAGGGGAATGGCTACACCTTC. Translated, it gives CASSAGQGNGYTF. Based on the CDR3 plus reference TRBV7-9 and TRBJ1-2, the full variable domain is DTGVSQNPRHKITKRGQNVTFRCDPISEHNRLYWYRQTLGQGPEFLTYFQNEAQLEKSRLLSDRFSAERPKGSFSTLEIQRTEQGDSAMYLCASSAGQGNGYTFGSGTRLTVV.

The rearrangement links TRBV7-8 to TRBJ2-7, with TRBD2 identical over 7 bases. This CDR3 spans 11 amino acids. Trimming removed 5 bases from V and 7 bases from J; junction bases left unmatched: 2. Looked up from germline, CDR1 is SGHVS and CDR2 is FQNEAQ. CDR3 nucleotide sequence: TGTGCCAGCAGCGCCGGGAGGGAGCAGTACGTC. The encoded protein is CASSAGREQYV.

The chain recombines TRBV14 with TRBJ1-3; no definite D call. This CDR3 has 14 residues. Trimming removed 0 bases at V and 0 bases at J, with 3 bases between. Germline CDR1 and CDR2: SGHDN and FVKESK. The CDR3 here is CASSQDYSGNTIYF. The CDR3 DNA reads TGTGCCAGCAGCCAAGACTACTCTGGAAACACCATATATTTT.

V is TRBV9 and J is TRBJ1-3; 7 nucleotides align to TRBD1. The CDR3 totals 18 residues. Looked up from germline, CDR1 is SGDLS and CDR2 is YYNGEE. V dropped 0 bases and J dropped 2; count of bases not matched to a gene: 11. CDR3 DNA sequence: TGTGCCAGCAGCGTAGGAAGGGGGACAGAGAGCACTGGAAACACCATATATTTT. Its translation is CASSVGRGTESTGNTIYF.

J is TRBJ2-6 and V is TRBV19; the D gene is possibly TRBD2 (6 bases). The CDR3 is 18 amino acids. V lost 8 bases and J lost 0, with 20 bases in between. The germline V gene has CDR1 LNHDA and CDR2 SQIVND (reference sequence). The CDR3 is CASERAGQGGSGANVLTF. CDR3 DNA sequence: TGTGCCAGTGAGAGGGCGGGTCAGGGAGGCTCTGGGGCCAACGTCCTGACTTTC.

The chain combines TRBV27 with TRBJ1-6, with 9 nucleotides matching TRBD1. The CDR3 runs to 20 residues. The J segment lost 0 bases and the V segment lost 6 bases, leaving 15 bases of the junction unmatched. Germline V gene sequence: CDR1 MNHEY, CDR2 SMNVEV (reference sequence). This CDR3 reads CASRPSQGASRSSYNSPLHF. In DNA, the CDR3 is TGTGCCAGCAGACCGTCACAGGGGGCCTCCAGGAGCTCCTATAATTCACCCCTCCACTTT.

CDR3 amino acids: CASSLKGVFQETQYF. The DNA for the CDR3 is TGTGCCAGCAGCCTCAAAGGGGTGTTCCAAGAGACCCAGTACTTC. V is TRBV5-6 and J is TRBJ2-5, with D perhaps TRBD1 (5 bases). Germline CDR1 SGHDT, CDR2 YYEEEE. The CDR3 totals 15 residues. V was trimmed by 4 bases and J by 1 base, leaving 14 bases between them. Looking up the rest from reference TRBV5-6 and TRBJ2-5 gives the full variable domain: DAGVTQSPTHLIKTRGQQVTLRCSPKSGHDTVSWYQQALGQGPQFIFQYYEEEERQRGNFPDRFSGHQFPNYSSELNVNALLLGDSALYLCASSLKGVFQETQYFGPGTRLLVL.

V is TRBV7-2 and J is TRBJ1-3; a weak D match, TRBD1 (6 bases). Germline CDR1 is SGHTA and CDR2 is FQGNSA. Deletions cut 1 base from V and 4 bases from J, with 11 bases between. The CDR3 totals 15 residues. CDR3: CASSLGPGVGNTIYF. CDR3 DNA sequence: TGTGCCAGCAGCTTAGGTCCAGGGGTCGGAAACACCATATATTTT.